The 14 T cell receptor beta chains below were found in one sample sequenced in a study of T cells in Graves' hyperthyroidism and ophthalmopathy (dated by TCRdb to between 2017 and 2020). The method was multiplex PCR. Sequencing instrument: Illumina HiSeq 2000. The TCR beta CDR3 regions were amplified from the RNA transcripts. For the first round of RT-PCR on the TCR CDR3, the HTBI primer set was used together with the Qiagen OneStep RT-PCR kit. The public sequencing data were trimmed at Q25 with fastp and processed into clonotypes with MiXCR by TCRdb, which kept only in-frame beta chains. Rows are unified per CDR3 protein, each entry keeping the most common DNA and genes. Here the sample has about 740,000 distinct CDR3 sequences; around 13% occur a single time. The top ten constitute around 9.6% of the sample. The sequencing sample was made of blood. Receptors originate from a woman aged 18-29 years with Graves' hyperthyroidism.

J is TRBJ2-7 and V is TRBV6-2 or TRBV6-3; D not resolved. Germline V CDR1 and CDR2: MNHEY, SVGEGT. This CDR3 contains 11 residues. The V end was cut by 8 bases, the J end by 1 base, with 6 bases between. The CDR3 reads CASLSSYEQYF. The CDR3 coding sequence is TGTGCCAGCTTATCATCCTACGAGCAGTACTTC.

CDR3 nucleotides: TGTGCCAGCAGCTTACAACATAGCACAGATACGCAGTATTTT. Encoded protein: CASSLQHSTDTQYF. The rearrangement links TRBV7-3 to TRBJ2-3, with unresolved D. Per germline, CDR1 SGHTA and CDR2 FQGTGA. The CDR3 extends over 14 amino acids. Between the trimmed V and J ends, which lost 2 bases and 0 bases, there was a span of 6 bases.

This clonotype was detected ten times or more. This sequence joins TRBV7-9 and TRBJ1-1; D is undetermined. Germline CDR1 and CDR2: SEHNR and FQNEAQ (reference sequence). Trimming removed 4 bases from V and 5 bases from J, with 11 bases in between. The length of the CDR3 is 13 residues. DNA for the CDR3: TGTGCCAGCAGCTCATCGTACCCTACTGAAGCTTTCTTT. It codes for CASSSSYPTEAFF.

This clonotype showed up many times. This rearrangement joins TRBV7-9 to TRBJ2-7; D might be TRBD1 or TRBD2, each matching 6 bases. CDR1 is SEHNR and CDR2 is FQNEAQ in the germline V gene (reference sequence). There are 16 residues in the CDR3. V dropped 1 base and J dropped 4 bases, with 17 bases sitting between them. The CDR3 nucleotides are TGTGCCAGCAGCTTAGAAAGCTGGGGGGCTGGGTACGAGCAGTACTTC. Protein: CASSLESWGAGYEQYF.

The chain combines TRBV29-1 with TRBJ2-7; no definite D call. Germline V gene sequence: CDR1 SQVTM, CDR2 ANQGSEA. The CDR3 is made up of 14 amino acids. V lost 5 bases and J lost 0, with 14 bases in between. The CDR3 DNA sequence: TGCAGCGTTCTTGGTCATGCAAGCTCCTACGAGCAGTACTTC. Its translation is CSVLGHASSYEQYF.

This clonotype was counted a few times. The chain uses TRBV13 and TRBJ1-2, with D uncertain. The length of the CDR3 is 16 residues. Trimming took off 7 bases at V and 1 base at J, with 19 bases between the two ends. CDR1 is PRHDT, CDR2 FYEKMQ, per germline (reference sequence). The CDR3: CASIGLSAGHNYGYTF. As DNA, the CDR3 is TGTGCCAGCATTGGTTTGTCGGCCGGGCATAACTATGGCTACACCTTC.

This chain joins TRBV12-3 or TRBV12-4 and TRBJ2-7; a weak D match, TRBD1 (5 bases). V was shortened by 4 bases and J by 3 bases, with 13 bases between the two germline ends. The CDR3 loop spans 14 amino acids. CDR3 in amino acids: CASSSTVSRYEQYF. The DNA of the CDR3 is TGTGCCAGCAGTTCGACAGTAAGCCGCTACGAGCAGTACTTC.

This clonotype was counted many times. This chain connects TRBV27 to TRBJ1-2; possible D gene TRBD1, 5 bases. Germline loops: CDR1 MNHEY, CDR2 SMNVEV (reference sequence). There are 15 residues in the CDR3. The V end lost 0 bases, the J end lost 3 bases, and 11 bases lay between the germline ends. The CDR3 reads CASSLSPQAHYGYTF. In nucleotides, the CDR3 is TGTGCCAGCAGTTTATCCCCACAGGCCCACTATGGCTACACCTTC.

This clonotype was picked up many times. The gene calls are TRBV20-1 and TRBJ2-1; D is ambiguous. Per germline, CDR1 DFQATT and CDR2 SNEGSKA (reference sequence). With 2 bases removed from V and 0 bases from J, the gap between germline ends came to 5 bases. The CDR3 has 13 residues. The CDR3 reads CSARKSSYNEQFF. The CDR3 DNA is TGCAGTGCTAGAAAGAGCTCCTACAATGAGCAGTTCTTC.

This clonotype was counted many times. CDR3 sequence reads: CASSSSRGFEQFF. The CDR3 nucleotides read TGTGCCAGCAGCTCCTCGAGGGGATTCGAGCAGTTCTTC. The gene calls are TRBV7-9 and TRBJ2-1, with D perhaps given as TRBD1 or TRBD2 (5 bases each). The CDR3 loop spans 13 amino acids. The V and J ends lost 4 bases and 10 bases respectively, with 14 bases between them. CDR1 and CDR2 (germline): SEHNR, FQNEAQ (reference sequence).

This clonotype came up many times. This sequence joins TRBV27 and TRBJ2-3, with D tentatively TRBD2 (5 bases). This CDR3 has 14 amino acids. V lost 7 bases and J lost 6, with 17 bases in between. Germline loops: CDR1 MNHEY, CDR2 SMNVEV (reference sequence). The CDR3 here is CASISASPYDTQYF. The DNA of the CDR3 is TGTGCCAGCATTTCGGCTAGCCCGTACGATACGCAGTATTTT.

This clonotype was observed many times. The V and J genes are TRBV7-9 and TRBJ2-1, with D possibly TRBD1 on 6 matching bases. V lost 5 bases and J 10 bases, leaving 12 bases between the germline ends. Germline CDR1 is SEHNR and CDR2 is FQNEAQ (reference sequence). The CDR3 totals 12 residues. The CDR3 DNA is TGTGCCAGCAGCCCCCAGACAGGCGAGCAGTTCTTC. Residues: CASSPQTGEQFF.

This clonotype appeared a few times. The chain joins TRBV4-1 to TRBJ1-5; a weak D match, TRBD1 (5 bases). V lost 4 bases, J lost 2 bases, and 12 bases lay in between. Germline loops: CDR1 MGHRA, CDR2 YSYEKL. This CDR3 spans 15 amino acids. In DNA, the CDR3 is TGCGCCAGCAGCCTCGGCGGGGGACGCAATCAGCCCCAGCATTTT. Its protein is CASSLGGGRNQPQHF.

In its sample, this clonotype was seen a few times. V usage is TRBV3-1 and J usage is TRBJ2-7; D gene unclear. CDR1 is LGHDT and CDR2 is YNNKEL in the germline V gene (reference sequence). CDR3 length equals 12 residues. V was trimmed by 6 bases and J by 7 bases, leaving 13 bases between them. The DNA for the CDR3 is TGTGCCAGCAGTTTACATTTCCGGGAGCAGTACTTC. Amino acid sequence: CASSLHFREQYF.